Following are 19 T cell receptor beta chains from one sample sequenced in a study of T cell changes during pregnancy in multiple sclerosis. Using immunoSEQ multiplex PCR, the repertoire was profiled, and TCRdb retains in-frame clones only, with some absent. The repertoire holds tens of thousands of clones, approximately 90% seen once, with 0.52% in the top ten. The sample was CD4+ T cells from peripheral blood mononuclear cells, taken in the third trimester of pregnancy. These TCRs come from a female donor with multiple sclerosis, enrolled in a pregnancy study.

The chain carries TRBV7-2 and TRBJ2-3; TRBD2 aligns across 13 bases. The germline gives CDR1 SGHTA, CDR2 FQGNSA. V was clipped by 5 bases and J by 3 bases; unmatched bases: 11. CDR3 length equals 18 residues. CDR3 sequence (DNA): TGTGCCAGCAGCCCCCGACGGACTAGCGGGAGAGGAACAGATACGCAGTATTTT. It translates to CASSPRRTSGRGTDTQYF.

The J gene is TRBJ2-2, the V gene TRBV7-6, with D possibly TRBD2 on 5 matching bases. The CDR3 totals 18 residues. The germline V gene encodes CDR1 SGHVS and CDR2 FNYEAQ. Between the trimmed V and J ends, which lost 1 base and 5 bases, there was a span of 20 bases. The CDR3 DNA reads as TGTGCCAGCAGCTTAGTTGCGGGTGGCGGTGTAGGGACCGGGGAGCTGTTTTTT. It is translated as CASSLVAGGGVGTGELFF.

This chain joins TRBV5-4 and TRBJ2-1; tentatively, D is TRBD2 (6 bases). This CDR3 contains 17 residues. The germline V gene encodes CDR1 SGHNT and CDR2 YYREEE (reference sequence). Trimming shortened V by 6 bases and J by 11 bases, and 30 bases separated the two germline ends. In DNA, the CDR3 is TGTGCCAGCACTACCTCTCCCCGAGGGAGGTCTACAATGAAGCAGTTCTTC. Translated: CASTTSPRGRSTMKQFF.

This clone was seen only once. A read error may account for a junction end that differs from germline. The chain carries TRBV6-5 and TRBJ2-7; 12 bases align to TRBD2. The CDR3 has 14 amino acids. Germline V lookup: CDR1 MNHEY, CDR2 SVGAGI. The CDR3 spells CASSVGGLAGQMWF. The CDR3, as DNA: TGTGCCAGCAGTGTCGGGGGACTAGCGGGCCAAATGTGGTTC.

The chain joins TRBV27 to TRBJ2-3; 8 bases are a match to TRBD1. The CDR3 spans 15 residues. With V trimmed by 6 bases and J by 2 bases, 7 bases remained unmatched. Germline assignment: CDR1 MNHEY and CDR2 SMNVEV (reference sequence). CDR3 region: CASRTRGQYTDTQYF. DNA of the CDR3: TGTGCCAGCAGGACCAGGGGGCAATACACAGATACGCAGTATTTT.

The gene calls are TRBV19 and TRBJ2-7; possible D gene TRBD2, 6 bases. V gave up 3 bases and J gave up 2 bases, with 8 bases separating them. Germline CDR1 LNHDA, CDR2 SQIVND (reference sequence). The CDR3 is 13 residues long. CDR3 residues: CASSIGLTYEQYF. The CDR3 bases are TGTGCCAGTAGTATCGGACTAACCTACGAGCAGTACTTC.

The gene calls are TRBV5-1 and TRBJ2-1; 14 bases match TRBD2. Per germline, CDR1 SGHRS and CDR2 YFSETQ. Losses at the gene ends were 0 bases for V and 7 bases for J; bases not matched to a gene: 9. The CDR3 spans 18 residues. CDR3 sequence (DNA): TGCGCCAGCAGCTTGGCCGGGACTAGCGGGAGATTTTGGAATGAGCAGTTCTTC. This translates into CASSLAGTSGRFWNEQFF.

The chain uses TRBV19 and TRBJ2-1, with 9 bases that match TRBD2. The CDR3 has 17 residues. Germline lookup yields CDR1 LNHDA and CDR2 SQIVND (reference sequence). With V trimmed by 6 bases and J by 0 bases, 9 bases remained unmatched. CDR3 bases: TGTGCCAGTAGCGATCTAGCGGGGATAAGCTCCTACAATGAGCAGTTCTTC. Translated, it gives CASSDLAGISSYNEQFF.

The rearrangement links TRBV7-8 to TRBJ2-2; no reliable D call. The CDR3 consists of 14 residues. Germline assignment: CDR1 SGHVS and CDR2 FQNEAQ. The V and J ends lost 5 bases and 4 bases respectively, with 11 bases between them. The CDR3 DNA is TGTGCCAGCAGCCCTGGAGTCCCCACCGGGGAGCTGTTTTTT. It codes for CASSPGVPTGELFF.

V and J are TRBV29-1 and TRBJ2-2, with D unresolved. Trimming shortened V by 5 bases and J by 5 bases, and 6 bases separated the two germline ends. This CDR3 is built from 11 residues. Germline loops: CDR1 SQVTM, CDR2 ANQGSEA. CDR3 DNA: TGCAGCGTTTTGAGAACCGGGGAGCTGTTTTTT. It encodes CSVLRTGELFF.

The chain joins TRBV7-9 to TRBJ1-2; unclear D gene. Trimming left V 6 bases short and J 6 bases short, with 11 bases between. Germline V gene lookup returns CDR1 SEHNR and CDR2 FQNEAQ (reference sequence). CDR3 size: 12 residues. The CDR3 loop is CASSRSTDGYTF. In DNA form, the CDR3 reads TGTGCCAGCAGTCGAAGCACGGATGGCTACACCTTC.

The V and J genes are TRBV2 and TRBJ1-6, with D maybe TRBD1 (5 bases). The CDR3 contains 13 residues. V was cut by 4 bases and J by 8 bases, with 9 bases left in between. Germline lookup yields CDR1 SNHLY and CDR2 FYNNEI. The CDR3 nucleotides read TGTGCCAGCAGTGCAGGGTATGATTCACCCCTCCACTTT. It encodes CASSAGYDSPLHF.

The chain carries TRBV10-3 and TRBJ2-5, with D possibly being TRBD1 (5 bases). Germline assignment: CDR1 ENHRY and CDR2 SYGVKD. V was shortened by 8 bases and J by 2 bases, with 15 bases between the two germline ends. This CDR3 has 14 amino acids. The CDR3 region has the DNA TGTGCCATCTCCTCGCAGGACACACAAGAGACCCAGTACTTC. Translation: CAISSQDTQETQYF.

V and J are TRBV7-2 and TRBJ2-2, with no clear D. V gave up 5 bases and J gave up 8 bases, with 15 bases separating them. Germline V gene lookup returns CDR1 SGHTA and CDR2 FQGNSA. The CDR3 loop spans 14 amino acids. In DNA form, the CDR3 reads TGTGCCAGCAGCCCTCTCGAGGCAGCAGGGGAGCTGTTTTTT. Translating gives CASSPLEAAGELFF.

The chain employs TRBV28 and TRBJ1-2, with D tentatively TRBD1 (5 bases). CDR1 and CDR2 from the germline V gene are MDHEN and SYDVKM. The CDR3 is 15 residues long. V lost 2 bases and J 8 bases, leaving 18 bases between the germline ends. The CDR3 DNA reads TGTGCCAGCAGTTTAATATCTGCAGGGAAGGGGGGCTACACCTTC. This sequence encodes CASSLISAGKGGYTF.

The chain links TRBV14 to TRBJ1-1; TRBD1 matches at 8 bases. Germline lookup yields CDR1 SGHDN and CDR2 FVKESK. This CDR3 comprises 18 residues. V lost 1 base and J lost 4; bases outside the gene matches: 14. CDR3 in amino acids: CASSQGPDRGKWVTEAFF. DNA for the CDR3: TGTGCCAGCAGCCAAGGCCCAGACAGGGGAAAGTGGGTCACTGAAGCTTTCTTT.

The chain couples TRBV7-3 to TRBJ2-3; D is possibly TRBD2 (5 bases). Germline V gene lookup returns CDR1 SGHTA and CDR2 FQGTGA. Trimming shortened V by 0 bases and J by 2 bases, and 9 bases separated the two germline ends. The CDR3 totals 15 residues. Here the CDR3 reads CASSLTVTTTDTQYF. Here the CDR3 DNA reads TGTGCCAGCAGCTTAACGGTGACTACCACAGATACGCAGTATTTT.

The chain couples TRBV25-1 to TRBJ2-2, with 7 bases fitting TRBD2. The V gene's germline CDR1 is MGHDK and CDR2 SYGVNS. The CDR3 is 15 amino acids. V gave up 8 bases and J gave up 2 bases; unmatched junction bases: 8. The CDR3 here is CASGGGGANTGELFF. The CDR3, as DNA: TGTGCCAGCGGCGGCGGGGGAGCAAACACCGGGGAGCTGTTTTTT.

This chain joins TRBV11-1 and TRBJ2-6; tentative D call: TRBD2 (6 bases). From germline, CDR1 is SGHAT and CDR2 FQDESV (reference sequence). Trimming cost V 2 bases and J 0 bases, with 11 bases left between them. The CDR3 covers 17 residues. CDR3 amino acids: CASSLLAGTSGANVLTF. The CDR3 DNA is TGTGCCAGCAGCTTACTTGCGGGAACCTCTGGGGCCAACGTCCTGACTTTC.